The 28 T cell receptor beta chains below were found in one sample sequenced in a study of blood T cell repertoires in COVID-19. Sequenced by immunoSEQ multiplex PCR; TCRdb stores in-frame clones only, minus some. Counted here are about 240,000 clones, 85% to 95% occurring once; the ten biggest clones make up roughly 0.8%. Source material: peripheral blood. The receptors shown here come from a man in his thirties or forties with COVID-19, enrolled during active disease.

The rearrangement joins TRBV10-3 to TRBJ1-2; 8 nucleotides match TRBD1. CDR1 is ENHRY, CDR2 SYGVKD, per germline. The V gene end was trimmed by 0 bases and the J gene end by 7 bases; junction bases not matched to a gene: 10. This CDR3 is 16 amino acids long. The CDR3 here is CAISESAGQGAGGYTF. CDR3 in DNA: TGTGCCATCAGTGAGTCCGCAGGACAGGGAGCGGGTGGCTACACCTTC.

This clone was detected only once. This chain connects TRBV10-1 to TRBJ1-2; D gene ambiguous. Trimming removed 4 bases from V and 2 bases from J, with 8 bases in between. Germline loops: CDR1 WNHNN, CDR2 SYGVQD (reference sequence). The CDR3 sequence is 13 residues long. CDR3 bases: TGCGCCAGCAGTGTTGCGCGAAACTATGGCTACACCTTC. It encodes CASSVARNYGYTF.

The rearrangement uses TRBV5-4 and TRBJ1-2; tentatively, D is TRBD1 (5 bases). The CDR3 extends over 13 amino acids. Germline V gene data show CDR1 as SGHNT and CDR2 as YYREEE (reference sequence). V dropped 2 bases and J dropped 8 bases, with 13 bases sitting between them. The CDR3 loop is CASSLVREGGYTF. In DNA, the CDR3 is TGTGCCAGCAGCTTAGTCAGGGAGGGGGGCTACACCTTC.

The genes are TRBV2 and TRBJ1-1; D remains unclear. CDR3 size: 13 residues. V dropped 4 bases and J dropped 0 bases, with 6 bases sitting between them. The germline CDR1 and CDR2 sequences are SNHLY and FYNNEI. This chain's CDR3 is CASSAFLNTEAFF. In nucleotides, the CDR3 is TGTGCCAGCAGTGCCTTCTTGAACACTGAAGCTTTCTTT.

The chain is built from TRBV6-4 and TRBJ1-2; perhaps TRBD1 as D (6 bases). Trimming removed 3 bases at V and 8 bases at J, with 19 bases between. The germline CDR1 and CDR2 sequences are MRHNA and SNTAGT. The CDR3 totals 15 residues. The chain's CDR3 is CASSEFPQGSGGYTF. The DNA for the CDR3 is TGTGCCAGCAGTGAATTTCCGCAGGGGTCTGGAGGCTACACCTTC.

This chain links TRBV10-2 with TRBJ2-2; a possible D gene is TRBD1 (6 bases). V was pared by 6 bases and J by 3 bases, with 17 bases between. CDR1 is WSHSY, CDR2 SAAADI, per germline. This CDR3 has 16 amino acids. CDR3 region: CASRALAGVDTGELFF. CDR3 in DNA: TGCGCCAGCAGAGCCTTGGCAGGGGTGGACACCGGGGAGCTGTTTTTT.

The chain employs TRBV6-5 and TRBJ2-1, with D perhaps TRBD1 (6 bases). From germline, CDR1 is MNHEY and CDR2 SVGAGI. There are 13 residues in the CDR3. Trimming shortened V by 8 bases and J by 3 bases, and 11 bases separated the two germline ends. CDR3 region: CASRPDSYNEQFF. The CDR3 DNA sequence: TGTGCCAGCCGCCCGGACAGCTACAATGAGCAGTTCTTC.

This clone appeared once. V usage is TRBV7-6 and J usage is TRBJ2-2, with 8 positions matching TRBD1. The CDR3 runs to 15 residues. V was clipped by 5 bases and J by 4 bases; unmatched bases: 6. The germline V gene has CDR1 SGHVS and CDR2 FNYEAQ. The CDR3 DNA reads TGTGCCAGCAGCCCAGGGGGCGCCGGCACCGGGGAGCTGTTTTTT. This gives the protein CASSPGGAGTGELFF.

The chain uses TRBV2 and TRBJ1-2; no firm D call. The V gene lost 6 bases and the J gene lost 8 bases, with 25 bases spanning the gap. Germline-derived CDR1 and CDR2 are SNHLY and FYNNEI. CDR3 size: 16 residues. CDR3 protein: CASRRFLNRGGGGYTF. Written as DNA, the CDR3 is TGTGCCAGCAGGCGATTTCTAAACCGGGGAGGAGGAGGCTACACCTTC.

CDR3 sequence: CASPRQGNTEAFF. In DNA form, the CDR3 reads TGTGCCAGCCCGAGACAGGGTAACACTGAAGCTTTCTTT. This sequence joins TRBV12-3 or TRBV12-4 and TRBJ1-1, with TRBD1 matching over 7 bases. The V segment lost 8 bases and the J segment 2 bases; nucleotides outside the gene matches: 5. This CDR3 is built from 13 residues.

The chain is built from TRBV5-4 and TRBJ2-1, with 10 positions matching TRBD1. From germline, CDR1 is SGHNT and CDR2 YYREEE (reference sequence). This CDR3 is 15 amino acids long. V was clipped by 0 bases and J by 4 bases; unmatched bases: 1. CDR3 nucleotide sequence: TGTGCCAGCAGCTTGGGACAGGGGGCTTACAATGAGCAGTTCTTC. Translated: CASSLGQGAYNEQFF.

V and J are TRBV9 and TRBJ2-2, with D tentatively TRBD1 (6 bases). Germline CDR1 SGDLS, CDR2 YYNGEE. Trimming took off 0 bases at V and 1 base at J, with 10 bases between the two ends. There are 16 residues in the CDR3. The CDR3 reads CASSVEVTGNTGELFF. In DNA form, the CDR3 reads TGTGCCAGCAGCGTAGAAGTGACAGGGAACACCGGGGAGCTGTTTTTT.

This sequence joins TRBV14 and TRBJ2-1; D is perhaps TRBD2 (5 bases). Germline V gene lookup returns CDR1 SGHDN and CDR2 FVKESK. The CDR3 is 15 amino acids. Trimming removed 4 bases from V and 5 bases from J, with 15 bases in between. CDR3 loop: CASSPDPDSHNEQFF. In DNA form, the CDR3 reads TGTGCCAGCAGCCCCGACCCGGACTCTCACAATGAGCAGTTCTTC.

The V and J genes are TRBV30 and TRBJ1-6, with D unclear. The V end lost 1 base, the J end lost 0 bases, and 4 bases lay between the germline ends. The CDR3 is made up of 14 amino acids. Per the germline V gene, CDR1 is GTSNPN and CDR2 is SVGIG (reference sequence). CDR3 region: CAWSAGSYNSPLHF. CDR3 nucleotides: TGTGCCTGGAGTGCGGGCTCCTATAATTCACCCCTCCACTTT.

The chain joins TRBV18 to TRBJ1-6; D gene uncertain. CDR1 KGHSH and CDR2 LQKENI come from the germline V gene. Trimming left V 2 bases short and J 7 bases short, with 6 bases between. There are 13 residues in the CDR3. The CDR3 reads CASSPSENSPLHF. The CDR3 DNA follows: TGTGCCAGCTCACCATCGGAGAATTCACCCCTCCACTTT.

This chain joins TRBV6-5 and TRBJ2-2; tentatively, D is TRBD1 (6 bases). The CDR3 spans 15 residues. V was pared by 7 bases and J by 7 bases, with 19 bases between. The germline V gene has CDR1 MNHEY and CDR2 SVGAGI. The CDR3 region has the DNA TGTGCCAGCACCAAACAGGGAATGGGCGGCGGGGAGCTGTTTTTT. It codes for CASTKQGMGGGELFF.

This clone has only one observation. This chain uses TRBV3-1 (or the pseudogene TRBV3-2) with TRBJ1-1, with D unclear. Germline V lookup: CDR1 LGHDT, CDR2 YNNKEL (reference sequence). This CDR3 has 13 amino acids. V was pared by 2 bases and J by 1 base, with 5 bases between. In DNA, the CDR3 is TGTGCCAGCAGCCAAAGAGCGAACACTGAAGCTTTCTTT. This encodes CASSQRANTEAFF.

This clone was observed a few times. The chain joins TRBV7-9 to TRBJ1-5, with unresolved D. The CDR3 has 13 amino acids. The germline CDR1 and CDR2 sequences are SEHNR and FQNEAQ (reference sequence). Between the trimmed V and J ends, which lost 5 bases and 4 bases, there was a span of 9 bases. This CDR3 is CASSAAGNQPQHF. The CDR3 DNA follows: TGTGCCAGCAGCGCCGCGGGAAATCAGCCCCAGCATTTT. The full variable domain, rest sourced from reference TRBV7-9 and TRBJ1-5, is DTGVSQNPRHKITKRGQNVTFRCDPISEHNRLYWYRQTLGQGPEFLTYFQNEAQLEKSRLLSDRFSAERPKGSFSTLEIQRTEQGDSAMYLCASSAAGNQPQHFGDGTRLSIL.

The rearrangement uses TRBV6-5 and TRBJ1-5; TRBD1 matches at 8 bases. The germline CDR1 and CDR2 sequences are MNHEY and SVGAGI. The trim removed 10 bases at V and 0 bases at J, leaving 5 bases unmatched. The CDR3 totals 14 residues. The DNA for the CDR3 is TGTGCCACCAGACAGGGGTCTAGCAATCAGCCCCAGCATTTT. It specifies CATRQGSSNQPQHF.

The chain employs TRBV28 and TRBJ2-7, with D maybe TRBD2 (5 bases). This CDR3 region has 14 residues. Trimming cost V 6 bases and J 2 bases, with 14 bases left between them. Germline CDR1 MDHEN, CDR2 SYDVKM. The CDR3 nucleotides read TGTGCCAGCAGCTCAGCGGACCGTGCCTACGAGCAGTACTTC. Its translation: CASSSADRAYEQYF.

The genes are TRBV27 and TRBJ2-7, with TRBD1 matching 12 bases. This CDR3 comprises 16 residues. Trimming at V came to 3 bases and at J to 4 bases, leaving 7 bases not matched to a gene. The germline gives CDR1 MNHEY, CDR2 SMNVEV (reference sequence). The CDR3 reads CASSFSPGQGAYEQYF. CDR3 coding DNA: TGTGCCAGCAGTTTCTCTCCGGGACAGGGGGCTTACGAGCAGTACTTC.

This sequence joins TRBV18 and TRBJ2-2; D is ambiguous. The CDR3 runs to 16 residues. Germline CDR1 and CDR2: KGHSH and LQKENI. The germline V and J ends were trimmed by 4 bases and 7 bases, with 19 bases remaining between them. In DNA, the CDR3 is TGTGCCAGCTCACTACCTATCTCAGTGGAGTTCGGGGAGCTGTTTTTT. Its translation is CASSLPISVEFGELFF.

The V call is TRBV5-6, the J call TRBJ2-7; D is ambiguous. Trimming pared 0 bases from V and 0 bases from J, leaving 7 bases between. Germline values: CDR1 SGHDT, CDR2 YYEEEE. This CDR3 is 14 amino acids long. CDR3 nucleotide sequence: TGTGCCAGCAGCTTGGTGTCAATCTCCTACGAGCAGTACTTC. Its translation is CASSLVSISYEQYF.

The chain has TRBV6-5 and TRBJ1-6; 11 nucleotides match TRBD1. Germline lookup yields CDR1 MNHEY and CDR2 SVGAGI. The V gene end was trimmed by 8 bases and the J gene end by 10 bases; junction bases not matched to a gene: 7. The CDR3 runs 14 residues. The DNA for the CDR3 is TGTGCCAGCGAAAGGGACAGGGGGGACTCACCCCTCCACTTT. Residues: CASERDRGDSPLHF.

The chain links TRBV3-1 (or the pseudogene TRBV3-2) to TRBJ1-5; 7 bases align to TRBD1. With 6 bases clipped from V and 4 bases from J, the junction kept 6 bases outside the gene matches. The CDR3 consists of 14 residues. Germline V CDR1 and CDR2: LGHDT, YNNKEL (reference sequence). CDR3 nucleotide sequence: TGTGCCAGCAGTTGGGGGACAGATAATCAGCCCCAGCATTTT. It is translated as CASSWGTDNQPQHF.

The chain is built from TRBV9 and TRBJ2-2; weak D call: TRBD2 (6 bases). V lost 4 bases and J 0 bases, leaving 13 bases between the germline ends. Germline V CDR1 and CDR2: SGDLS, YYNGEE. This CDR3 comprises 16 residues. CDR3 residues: CASSSLGGTNTGELFF. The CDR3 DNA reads TGTGCCAGCAGCTCCCTCGGGGGTACGAACACCGGGGAGCTGTTTTTT.

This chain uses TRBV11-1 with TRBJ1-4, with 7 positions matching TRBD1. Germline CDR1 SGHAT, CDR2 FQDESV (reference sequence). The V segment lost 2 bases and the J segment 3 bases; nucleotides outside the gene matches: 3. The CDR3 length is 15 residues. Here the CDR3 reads CASSLSGQPNEKLFF. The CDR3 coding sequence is TGTGCCAGCAGCTTATCGGGACAGCCTAATGAAAAACTGTTTTTT.

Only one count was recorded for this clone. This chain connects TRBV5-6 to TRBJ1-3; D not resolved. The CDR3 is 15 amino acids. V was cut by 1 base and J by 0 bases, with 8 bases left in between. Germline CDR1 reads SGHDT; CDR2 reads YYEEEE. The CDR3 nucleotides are TGTGCCAGCAGCTTGACCCAGGCCTCTGGAAACACCATATATTTT. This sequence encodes CASSLTQASGNTIYF. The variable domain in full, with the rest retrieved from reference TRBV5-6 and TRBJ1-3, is DAGVTQSPTHLIKTRGQQVTLRCSPKSGHDTVSWYQQALGQGPQFIFQYYEEEERQRGNFPDRFSGHQFPNYSSELNVNALLLGDSALYLCASSLTQASGNTIYFGEGSWLTVV.